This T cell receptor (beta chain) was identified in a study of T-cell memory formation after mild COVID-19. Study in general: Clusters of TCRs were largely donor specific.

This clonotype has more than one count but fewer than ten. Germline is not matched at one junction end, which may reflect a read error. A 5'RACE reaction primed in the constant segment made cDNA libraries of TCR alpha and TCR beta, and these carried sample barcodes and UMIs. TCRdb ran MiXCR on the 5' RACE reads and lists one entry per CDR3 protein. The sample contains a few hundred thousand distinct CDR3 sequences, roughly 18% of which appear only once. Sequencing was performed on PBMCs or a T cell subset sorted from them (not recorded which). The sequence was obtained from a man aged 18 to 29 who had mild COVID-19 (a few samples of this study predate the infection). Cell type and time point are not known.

CDR3 sequence reads: CASSDSSLGDTLYF. DNA for the CDR3: TGTGCCAGCAGTGACTCGAGTCTCGGCGATACGCTGTATTTT. This chain links TRBV6-4 with TRBJ2-3; no clear D gene. The CDR3 runs to 14 residues. Germline values: CDR1 MRHNA, CDR2 SNTAGT.